Presented here are 5 T cell receptor beta chains from one specimen sequenced in a study of a mutant IDH1 vaccine in newly diagnosed glioma. As to time point: week 35, safety follow-up. Each vaccine dose was 300 ug of mutant IDH1 20-mer peptide, with topical imiquimod. These receptors have no identified antigens. Using immunoSEQ multiplex PCR, the repertoire was profiled, and TCRdb retains in-frame clones only, with some absent. The table shows tens of thousands of clones, with 81% occurring only once. Sequenced here: PBMCs, sampled from a glioma patient whose treatment included an IDH1 peptide vaccine. The source is a woman aged 40 to 55 with glioma. Some clones in this sample may be carry-over from other donors' samples.

The rearrangement links TRBV18 to TRBJ2-3, with 9 nucleotides matching TRBD2. Germline V CDR1 and CDR2: KGHSH, LQKENI. The CDR3 has 16 residues. V lost 0 bases to trimming and J lost 5 bases; unmatched junction nucleotides: 6. The CDR3 nucleotides read TGTGCCAGCTCACCACCGCGGGAGGGCCTTGGAGATACGCAGTATTTT. Translating gives CASSPPREGLGDTQYF.

The rearrangement links TRBV7-6 to TRBJ2-7; tentatively, D is TRBD1 or TRBD2 (5 bases each). The CDR3 has 14 residues. Germline values: CDR1 SGHVS, CDR2 FNYEAQ. Between the trimmed V and J ends, which lost 5 bases and 3 bases, there was a span of 14 bases. The DNA for the CDR3 is TGTGCCAGCAGCCCCACCGGGACGGTCTACGAGCAGTACTTC. The encoded protein is CASSPTGTVYEQYF.

V gene TRBV27 combines with J gene TRBJ1-5; 8 nucleotides agree with TRBD1. Trimming took 4 bases from V and 4 from J; bases not matched to a gene: 12. Germline V CDR1 and CDR2: MNHEY, SMNVEV (reference sequence). CDR3 size: 17 residues. The CDR3 protein is CASSSWTGRISNQPQHF. CDR3 coding DNA: TGTGCCAGCAGTTCATGGACAGGGAGGATTTCGAATCAGCCCCAGCATTTT.

The chain employs TRBV15 and TRBJ1-4; TRBD1 agrees at 7 bases. The CDR3 contains 15 residues. J was trimmed by 8 bases and V by 1 base; bases with no gene match: 7. Per the germline V gene, CDR1 is LNHNV and CDR2 is YYDKDF (reference sequence). CDR3 loop: CATSRVKGAGEKLFF. The CDR3 coding sequence is TGTGCCACCAGCAGAGTTAAGGGGGCAGGGGAAAAACTGTTTTTT.

This clone occurred a few times. The CDR3: CASNRDRGDSPLHF. CDR3 DNA sequence: TGTGCCAGTAACCGGGACAGGGGCGATTCACCCCTCCACTTT. The chain couples TRBV9 to TRBJ1-6, with 10 bases identical to TRBD1. Germline lookup yields CDR1 SGDLS and CDR2 YYNGEE. This CDR3 is built from 14 residues. After removal of 8 bases from V and 8 bases from J, the junction contained 7 bases not matched to a gene.